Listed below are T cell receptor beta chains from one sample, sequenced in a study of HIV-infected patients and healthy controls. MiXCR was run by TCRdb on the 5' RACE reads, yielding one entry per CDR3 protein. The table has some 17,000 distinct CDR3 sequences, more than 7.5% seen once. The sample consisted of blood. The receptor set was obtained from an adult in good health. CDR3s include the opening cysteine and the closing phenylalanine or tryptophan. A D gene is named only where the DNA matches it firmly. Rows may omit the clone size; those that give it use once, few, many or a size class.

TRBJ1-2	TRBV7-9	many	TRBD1	CASVGQDNYGYTF	TGTGCCAGCGTCGGACAGGATAACTATGGCTACACCTTC
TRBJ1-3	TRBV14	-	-	CASSQEGAGNTIYF	TGTGCCAGCAGCCAAGAGGGGGCTGGAAACACCATATATTTT
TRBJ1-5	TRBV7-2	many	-	CASSRDFGYSNQPQHF	TGTGCCAGCAGCCGAGATTTTGGGTATAGCAATCAGCCCCAGCATTTT
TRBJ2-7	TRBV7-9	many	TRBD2	CASSLNGGTYEQYF	TGTGCCAGCAGCTTAAACGGGGGGACCTACGAGCAGTACTTC
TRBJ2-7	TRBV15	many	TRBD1	CATSRPGQGGEQYF	TGTGCCACCAGCAGACCGGGACAGGGAGGCGAGCAGTACTTC
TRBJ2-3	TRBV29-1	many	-	CSVERGSSTDTQYF	TGCAGCGTTGAGCGCGGATCTAGCACAGATACGCAGTATTTT
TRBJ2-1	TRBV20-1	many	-	CSARDLASSYNEQFF	TGCAGTGCTAGGGATCTAGCCTCGTCCTACAATGAGCAGTTCTTC
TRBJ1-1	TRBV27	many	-	CASSLKAVMNTEAFF	TGTGCCAGCAGTTTAAAGGCAGTCATGAACACTGAAGCTTTCTTT
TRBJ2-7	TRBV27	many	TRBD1	CASSRRTGYEQYF	TGTGCCAGCAGTAGGAGGACAGGGTACGAGCAGTACTTC
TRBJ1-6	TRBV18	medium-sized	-	CASSPTGSSYNSPLHF	TGTGCCAGCTCACCGACCGGCAGCTCCTATAATTCACCCCTCCACTTT
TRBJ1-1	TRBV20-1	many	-	CSATGPSGDRMAFF	TGCAGTGCTACCGGACCCTCGGGGGACCGGATGGCTTTCTTT
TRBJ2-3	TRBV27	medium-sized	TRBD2	CASRISSGSAADTQYF	TGTGCCAGCCGCATTTCTAGCGGGAGTGCTGCAGATACGCAGTATTTT
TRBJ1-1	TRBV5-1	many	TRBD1	CASSFRDSEAFF	TGCGCCAGCAGCTTTAGGGACAGTGAAGCTTTCTTT
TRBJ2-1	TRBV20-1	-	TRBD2	CSASPPGRRLGEQFF	TGCAGTGCTAGTCCACCCGGGAGGCGGTTGGGCGAGCAGTTCTTC
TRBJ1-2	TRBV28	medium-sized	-	CASSLARDYGYTF	TGTGCCAGCAGTTTAGCCAGGGATTATGGCTACACCTTC
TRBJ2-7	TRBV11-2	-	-	CASSYPTDAYEQYF	TGTGCCAGCAGCTACCCGACGGATGCCTACGAGCAGTACTTC
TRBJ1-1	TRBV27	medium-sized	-	CASSSSNTEAFF	TGTGCCAGCAGTTCATCGAACACTGAAGCTTTCTTT
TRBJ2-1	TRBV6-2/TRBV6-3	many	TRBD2	CASSRTSGRANEQFF	TGTGCCAGCAGTCGGACTAGCGGGAGGGCCAATGAGCAGTTCTTC
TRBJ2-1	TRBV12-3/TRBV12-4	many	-	CASSNLEYNEQFF	TGTGCCAGCAGTAACCTAGAGTACAATGAGCAGTTCTTC
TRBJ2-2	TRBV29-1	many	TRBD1	CSAGPGTGMNTGELFF	TGCAGCGCCGGTCCCGGGACAGGGATGAACACCGGGGAGCTGTTTTTT
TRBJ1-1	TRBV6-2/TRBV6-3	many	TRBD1	CASSYPTGLDTEAFF	TGTGCCAGCAGTTACCCGACAGGGTTGGACACTGAAGCTTTCTTT
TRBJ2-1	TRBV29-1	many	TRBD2	CSVEVAGGFDEQFF	TGCAGCGTTGAAGTAGCGGGAGGGTTCGATGAGCAGTTCTTC
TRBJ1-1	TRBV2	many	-	CASSEQREAFF	TGTGCCAGCAGTGAACAGCGTGAAGCTTTCTTT
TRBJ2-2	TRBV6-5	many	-	CASSYGGEGTGELFF	TGTGCCAGCAGTTACGGAGGCGAGGGCACCGGGGAGCTGTTTTTT
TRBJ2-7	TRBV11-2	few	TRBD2	CASSFSGRAYEQYF	TGTGCCAGCAGCTTTAGTGGGAGGGCCTACGAGCAGTACTTC
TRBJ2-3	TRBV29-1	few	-	CSVALPKSTDTQYF	TGCAGCGTTGCTCTCCCGAAAAGCACAGATACGCAGTATTTT
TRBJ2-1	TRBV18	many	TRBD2	CASSRRTSGSSYNEQFF	TGTGCCAGCTCACGAAGGACTAGCGGGAGCTCCTACAATGAGCAGTTCTTC
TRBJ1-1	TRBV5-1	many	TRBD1	CASSLGTGVAEAFF	TGCGCCAGCAGCTTGGGGACAGGGGTCGCTGAAGCTTTCTTT
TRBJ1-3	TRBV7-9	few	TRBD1	CASSSFGTGAFSGNTIYF	TGTGCCAGCAGCTCCTTCGGGACAGGGGCTTTCTCTGGAAACACCATATATTTT
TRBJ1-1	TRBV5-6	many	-	CASSLLRTEAFF	TGTGCCAGCAGCTTACTGAGAACAGAAGCTTTCTTT
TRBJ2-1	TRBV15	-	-	CATSATGTTYNEQFF	TGTGCCACCAGCGCAACCGGGACCACCTACAATGAGCAGTTCTTC
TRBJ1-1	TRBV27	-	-	CATHRGNTEAFF	TGTGCCACCCATCGGGGGAACACTGAAGCTTTCTTT
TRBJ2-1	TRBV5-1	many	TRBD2	CASSLLAGAYNEQFF	TGCGCCAGCAGCCTTCTAGCGGGAGCCTACAATGAGCAGTTCTTC
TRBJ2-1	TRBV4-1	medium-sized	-	CASSPRSVLAHEQFF	TGCGCCAGCAGCCCCCGCTCGGTACTAGCACATGAGCAGTTCTTC
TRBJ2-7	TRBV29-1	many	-	CSVDEGGNVRYF	TGCAGCGTTGATGAGGGCGGGAATGTTCGGTACTTC
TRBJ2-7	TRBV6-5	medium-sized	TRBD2	CASSGISGRSEQYF	TGTGCCAGCAGCGGGATTAGCGGGAGGAGCGAGCAGTACTTC